Described below is a single TCR beta chain sequence and its context. Its antigen is still unknown. The CDR3 loop spans 15 amino acids. Germline V gene sequence: CDR1 SGDLS, CDR2 YYNGEE. After removal of 2 bases from V and 1 base from J, the junction contained 3 bases not matched to a gene. Constant-region reverse primers amplified full-length variable regions, followed by semi-nested Nested Universal Primer A PCR. TCRdb ran MiXCR on the 5' RACE reads and lists one entry per CDR3 protein. This sample has about 62,000 distinct CDR3 sequences; roughly 30% occur once, and the top ten carry 2.3%. CD25-based Treg depletion was applied to purified naive CD4+ T cells. Study observations and caveats: Tumor memory CD4+ T cell TCR gene usage clustered with blood and lymph node memory CD4+ cells and lymph node naive CD4+ cells. Tumor Tregs overlapped most with tumor, then blood, naive CD4+ cells.

Material for sequencing was tumor-infiltrating naive CD4+ T cells sorted from the breast tumor. The subset: naive CD4+ T cells, CD4+CD45RA+CD25-. The rearrangement joins TRBV9 to TRBJ2-5; TRBD1 agrees at 9 bases. The sequence was obtained from a female donor with breast cancer. CDR3 sequence (DNA): TGTGCCAGCAGCGTGGGGACAGGGACCCAAGAGACCCAGTACTTC. This sequence encodes CASSVGTGTQETQYF.